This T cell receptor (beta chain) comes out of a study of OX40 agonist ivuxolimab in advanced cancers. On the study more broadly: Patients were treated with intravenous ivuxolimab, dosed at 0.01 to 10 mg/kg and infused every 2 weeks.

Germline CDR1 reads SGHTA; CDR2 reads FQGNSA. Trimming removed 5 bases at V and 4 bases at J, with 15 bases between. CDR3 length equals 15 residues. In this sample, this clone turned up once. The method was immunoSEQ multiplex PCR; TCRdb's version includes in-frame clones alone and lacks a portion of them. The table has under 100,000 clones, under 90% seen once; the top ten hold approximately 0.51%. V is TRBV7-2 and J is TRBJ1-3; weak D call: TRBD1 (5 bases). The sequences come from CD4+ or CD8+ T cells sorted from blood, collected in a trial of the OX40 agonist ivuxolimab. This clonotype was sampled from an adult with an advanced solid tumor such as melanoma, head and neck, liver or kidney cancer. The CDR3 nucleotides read TGTGCCAGCAGCACCTCAACAGGAGCCGGAAACACCATATATTTT. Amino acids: CASSTSTGAGNTIYF.